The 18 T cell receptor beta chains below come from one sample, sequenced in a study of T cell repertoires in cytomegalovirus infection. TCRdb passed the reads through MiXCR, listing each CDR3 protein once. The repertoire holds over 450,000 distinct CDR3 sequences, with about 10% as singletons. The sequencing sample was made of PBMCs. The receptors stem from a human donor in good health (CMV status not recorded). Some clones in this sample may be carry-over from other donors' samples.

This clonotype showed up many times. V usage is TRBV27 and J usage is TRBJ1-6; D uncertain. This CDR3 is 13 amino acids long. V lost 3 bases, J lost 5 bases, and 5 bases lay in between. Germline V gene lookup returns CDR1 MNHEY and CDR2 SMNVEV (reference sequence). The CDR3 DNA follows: TGTGCCAGCAGTTTTCAGGATAATTCACCCCTCCACTTT. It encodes CASSFQDNSPLHF.

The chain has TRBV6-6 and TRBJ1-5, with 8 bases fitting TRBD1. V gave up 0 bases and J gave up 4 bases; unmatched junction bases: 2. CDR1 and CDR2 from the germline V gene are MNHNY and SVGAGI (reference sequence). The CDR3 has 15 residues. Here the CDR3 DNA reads TGTGCCAGCAGTTACTCGACAGGGGTTAATCAGCCCCAGCATTTT. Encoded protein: CASSYSTGVNQPQHF.

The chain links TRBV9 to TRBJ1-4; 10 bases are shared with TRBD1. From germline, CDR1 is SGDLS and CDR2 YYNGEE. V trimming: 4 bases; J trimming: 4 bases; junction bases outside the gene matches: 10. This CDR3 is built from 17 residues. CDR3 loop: CASSRELGTGVNEKLFF. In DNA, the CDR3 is TGTGCCAGCAGCAGAGAGCTAGGGACAGGGGTTAATGAAAAACTGTTTTTT.

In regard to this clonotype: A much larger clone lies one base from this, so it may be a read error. The CDR3 bases are TGTGCCAGCAGTTACGGGTCAGGGGTCGCTGAAGCTTTCTTT. Its translation: CASSYGSGVAEAFF. The rearrangement uses TRBV6-1 and TRBJ1-1; a possible D gene is TRBD1 (6 bases). Germline lookup yields CDR1 MNHNS and CDR2 SASEGT. The V end lost 5 bases, the J end lost 6 bases, and 16 bases lay between the germline ends. The CDR3 is 14 residues long.

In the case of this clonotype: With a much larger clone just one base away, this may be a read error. This CDR3 reads CASRNNEQFF. The CDR3 nucleotides read TGTGCCAGCAGAAACAATGAGCAGTTCTTC. This chain joins TRBV2 and TRBJ2-1, with D hard to call. This CDR3 region has 10 residues. Trimming pared 6 bases from V and 5 bases from J, leaving 2 bases between. Germline V gene lookup returns CDR1 SNHLY and CDR2 FYNNEI. The complete variable domain, with remaining parts taken from reference TRBV2 and TRBJ2-1, reads EPEVTQTPSHQVTQMGQEVILRCVPISNHLYFYWYRQILGQKVEFLVSFYNNEISEKSEIFDDQFSVERPDGSNFTLKIRSTKLEDSAMYFCASRNNEQFFGPGTRLTVL.

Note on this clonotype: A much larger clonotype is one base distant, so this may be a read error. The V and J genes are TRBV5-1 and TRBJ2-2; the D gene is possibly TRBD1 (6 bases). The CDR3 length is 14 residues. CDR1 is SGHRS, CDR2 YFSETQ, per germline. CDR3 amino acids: CASSLWTDTGKLFF. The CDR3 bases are TGCGCCAGCAGCTTGTGGACAGACACCGGGAAGCTGTTTTTT.

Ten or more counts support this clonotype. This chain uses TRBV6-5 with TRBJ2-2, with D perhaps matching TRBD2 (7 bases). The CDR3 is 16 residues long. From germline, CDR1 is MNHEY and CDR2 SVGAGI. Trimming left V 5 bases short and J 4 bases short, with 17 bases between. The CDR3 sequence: CASSRGAGEGTGELFF. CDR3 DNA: TGTGCCAGCAGTCGCGGGGCAGGGGAGGGCACCGGGGAGCTGTTTTTT.

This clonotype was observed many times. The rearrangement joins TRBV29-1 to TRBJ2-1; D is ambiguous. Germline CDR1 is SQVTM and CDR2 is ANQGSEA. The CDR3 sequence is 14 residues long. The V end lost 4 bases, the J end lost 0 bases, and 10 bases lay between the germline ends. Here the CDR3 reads CSVAGVSSYNEQFF. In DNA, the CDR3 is TGCAGCGTTGCTGGGGTTAGCTCCTACAATGAGCAGTTCTTC.

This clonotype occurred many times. CDR3 DNA: TGTGCCAGCAGTTACGCGTACTCTGGAAACACCATATATTTT. Protein sequence: CASSYAYSGNTIYF. The rearrangement links TRBV6-5 to TRBJ1-3; no clear D gene. The CDR3 runs 14 residues. V lost 2 bases to trimming and J lost 0 bases, with 5 bases between them. Looked up from germline, CDR1 is MNHEY and CDR2 is SVGAGI.

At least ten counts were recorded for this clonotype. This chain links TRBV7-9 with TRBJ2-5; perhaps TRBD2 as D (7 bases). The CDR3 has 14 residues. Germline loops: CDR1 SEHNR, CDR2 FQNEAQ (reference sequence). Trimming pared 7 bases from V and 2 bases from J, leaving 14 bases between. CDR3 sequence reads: CASNEGGTQETQYF. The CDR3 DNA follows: TGTGCCAGCAATGAGGGGGGGACTCAAGAGACCCAGTACTTC.

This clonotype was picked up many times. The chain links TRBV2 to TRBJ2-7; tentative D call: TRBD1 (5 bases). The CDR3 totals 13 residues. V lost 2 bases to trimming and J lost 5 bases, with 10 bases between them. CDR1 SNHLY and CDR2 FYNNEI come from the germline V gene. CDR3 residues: CASSENRPHEQYF. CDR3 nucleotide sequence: TGTGCCAGCAGTGAAAACAGGCCCCACGAGCAGTACTTC.

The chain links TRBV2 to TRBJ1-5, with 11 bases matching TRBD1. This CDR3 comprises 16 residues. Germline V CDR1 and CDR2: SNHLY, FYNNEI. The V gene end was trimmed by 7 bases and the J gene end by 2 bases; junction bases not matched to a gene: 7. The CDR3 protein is CASNQRTGGGNQPQHF. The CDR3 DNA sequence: TGTGCCAGCAATCAAAGGACAGGGGGCGGCAATCAGCCCCAGCATTTT.

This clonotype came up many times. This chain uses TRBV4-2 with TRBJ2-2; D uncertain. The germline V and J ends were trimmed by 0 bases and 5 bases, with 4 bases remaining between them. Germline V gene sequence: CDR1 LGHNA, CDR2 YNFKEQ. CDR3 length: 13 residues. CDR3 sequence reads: CASSQDLTGELFF. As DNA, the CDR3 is TGTGCCAGCAGCCAAGATCTGACCGGGGAGCTGTTTTTT.

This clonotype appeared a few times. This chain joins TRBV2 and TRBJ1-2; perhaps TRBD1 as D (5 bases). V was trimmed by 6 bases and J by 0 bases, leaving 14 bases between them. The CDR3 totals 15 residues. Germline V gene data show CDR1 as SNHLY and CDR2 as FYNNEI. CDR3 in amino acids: CASRIEGNPNYGYTF. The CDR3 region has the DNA TGTGCCAGCAGGATAGAGGGGAATCCTAACTATGGCTACACCTTC.

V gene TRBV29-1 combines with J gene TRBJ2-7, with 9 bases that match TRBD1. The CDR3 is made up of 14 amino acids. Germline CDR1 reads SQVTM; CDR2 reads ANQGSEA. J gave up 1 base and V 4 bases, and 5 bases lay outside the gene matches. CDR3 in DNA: TGCAGCGTTGGTGGGACAGGGCGATCCTACGAGCAGTACTTC. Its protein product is CSVGGTGRSYEQYF.

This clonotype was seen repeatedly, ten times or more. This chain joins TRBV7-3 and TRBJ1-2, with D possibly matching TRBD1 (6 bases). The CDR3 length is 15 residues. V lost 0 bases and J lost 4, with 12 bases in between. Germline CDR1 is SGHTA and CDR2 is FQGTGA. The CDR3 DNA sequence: TGTGCCAGCAGCTTAACGGAGGACAGCATCTATGGCTACACCTTC. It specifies CASSLTEDSIYGYTF.

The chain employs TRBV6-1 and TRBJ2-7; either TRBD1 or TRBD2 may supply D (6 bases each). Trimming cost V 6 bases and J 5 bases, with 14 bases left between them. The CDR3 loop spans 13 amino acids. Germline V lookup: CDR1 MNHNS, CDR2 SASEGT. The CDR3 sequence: CASSKGGDNEQYF. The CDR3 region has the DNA TGTGCCAGCAGCAAGGGGGGCGACAACGAGCAGTACTTC.

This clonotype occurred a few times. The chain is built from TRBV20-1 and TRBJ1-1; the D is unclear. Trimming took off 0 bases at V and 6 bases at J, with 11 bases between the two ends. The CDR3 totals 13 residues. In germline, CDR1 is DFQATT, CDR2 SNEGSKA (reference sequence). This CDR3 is CSARDRGRSEAFF. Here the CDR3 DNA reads TGCAGTGCTAGAGATAGAGGACGATCTGAAGCTTTCTTT.